Listed here are 17 T cell receptor beta chains from one sample, sequenced in a study of long-term antiretroviral therapy in people with HIV. Assay version v3.0 of immunoSEQ was used, and it was run at survey level. Libraries were prepared by immunoSEQ multiplex PCR; TCRdb keeps only in-frame clonotypes and omits some of them. In the table there are tens of thousands of clones, around 80% of which are singletons. The source material was unsorted PBMCs, sampled 0.5 years after starting antiretroviral therapy. The receptors derive from a young man with HIV.

A few counts support this clone. The chain has TRBV7-6 and TRBJ2-2; 7 bases fit TRBD1. V lost 5 bases to trimming and J lost 6 bases; unmatched junction nucleotides: 6. The CDR3 totals 14 residues. Germline lookup yields CDR1 SGHVS and CDR2 FNYEAQ. CDR3 coding DNA: TGTGCCAGCAGCCCACGACAGGGTGCCGGGGAGCTGTTTTTT. Translated, it gives CASSPRQGAGELFF. The full variable domain, with the rest looked up from reference TRBV7-6 and TRBJ2-2, is GAGVSQSPRYKVTKRGQDVALRCDPISGHVSLYWYRQALGQGPEFLTYFNYEAQQDKSGLPNDRFSAERPEGSISTLTIQRTEQRDSAMYRCASSPRQGAGELFFGEGSRLTVL.

The chain links TRBV6-6 to TRBJ2-7; D perhaps matches TRBD2 (6 bases). This CDR3 is built from 13 residues. Germline V CDR1 and CDR2: MNHNY, SVGAGI (reference sequence). V gave up 4 bases and J gave up 4 bases, with 11 bases separating them. CDR3 coding DNA: TGTGCCAGCAGTTCCCCCGGGGGATACGAGCAGTACTTC. Translating gives CASSSPGGYEQYF.

This chain uses TRBV5-6 with TRBJ1-5; 7 bases map to TRBD1. CDR1 SGHDT and CDR2 YYEEEE come from the germline V gene. Losses at the gene ends were 0 bases for V and 6 bases for J; bases not matched to a gene: 6. The CDR3 extends over 15 amino acids. The CDR3 protein is CASSLAPGDSQPQHF. The DNA for the CDR3 is TGTGCCAGCAGCTTGGCCCCAGGGGACAGTCAGCCCCAGCATTTT. The complete variable domain, with remaining parts taken from reference TRBV5-6 and TRBJ1-5, reads DAGVTQSPTHLIKTRGQQVTLRCSPKSGHDTVSWYQQALGQGPQFIFQYYEEEERQRGNFPDRFSGHQFPNYSSELNVNALLLGDSALYLCASSLAPGDSQPQHFGDGTRLSIL.

The chain recombines TRBV6-6 with TRBJ2-7; unclear D gene. The V end was cut by 7 bases, the J end by 5 bases, with 12 bases between. CDR3 length equals 12 residues. Germline CDR1 MNHNY, CDR2 SVGAGI (reference sequence). The CDR3 reads CASKGLQHEQYF. DNA for the CDR3: TGTGCCAGCAAAGGTCTTCAACACGAGCAGTACTTC.

This CDR3 is CAGGFGGGNEQFF. CDR3 DNA sequence: TGTGCCGGGGGCTTTGGAGGGGGCAATGAGCAGTTCTTC. The chain is built from TRBV2 and TRBJ2-1; D may correspond to TRBD1 or TRBD2 (6 bases each). The CDR3 extends over 13 amino acids. Trimming removed 11 bases from V and 6 bases from J, with 17 bases in between. The germline V gene has CDR1 SNHLY and CDR2 FYNNEI.

In its sample, this clone was seen once. The rearrangement links TRBV7-9 to TRBJ1-1; TRBD1 aligns across 7 bases. V lost 2 bases, J lost 1 base, and 4 bases stayed unmatched. Germline loops: CDR1 SEHNR, CDR2 FQNEAQ (reference sequence). The length of the CDR3 is 15 residues. The CDR3 region is CASSLLQGKNTEAFF. The CDR3 coding sequence is TGTGCCAGCAGCTTACTACAGGGGAAGAACACTGAAGCTTTCTTT.

The chain couples TRBV4-1 to TRBJ1-3; TRBD1 might be the D (6 bases). CDR1 MGHRA and CDR2 YSYEKL come from the germline V gene. The CDR3 sequence is 17 residues long. Trimming removed 3 bases from V and 1 base from J, with 16 bases in between. Here the CDR3 reads CASSHLQGWYSGNTIYF. The CDR3 nucleotides read TGCGCCAGCAGCCATCTACAGGGTTGGTATTCTGGAAACACCATATATTTT.

This chain links TRBV10-3 with TRBJ2-5; the match to TRBD2 covers 7 bases. Trimming cost V 8 bases and J 2 bases; bases outside gene matches: 5. CDR1 is ENHRY and CDR2 is SYGVKD in the germline V gene. There are 13 residues in the CDR3. The CDR3 reads CAILAETQETQYF. CDR3 sequence (DNA): TGTGCCATCCTAGCGGAAACGCAAGAGACCCAGTACTTC.

The chain uses TRBV9 and TRBJ2-5; possibly TRBD2 for D (7 bases). Trimming left V 1 base short and J 1 base short, with 14 bases between. CDR1 SGDLS and CDR2 YYNGEE come from the germline V gene. The CDR3 consists of 16 residues. CDR3 in amino acids: CASSVYPGGFQETQYF. The CDR3 coding sequence is TGTGCCAGCAGCGTATACCCGGGGGGCTTCCAAGAGACCCAGTACTTC.

This clone is a singleton in its sample. The chain employs TRBV30 and TRBJ2-7, with D unresolved. The V end was cut by 1 base, the J end by 4 bases, with 5 bases between. Germline V gives CDR1 GTSNPN, CDR2 SVGIG (reference sequence). This CDR3 contains 11 residues. DNA for the CDR3: TGTGCCTGGAGTGACCAATACGAGCAGTACTTC. It specifies CAWSDQYEQYF.

This chain connects TRBV5-1 to TRBJ1-2, with 7 positions matching TRBD1. Losses at the gene ends were 0 bases for V and 8 bases for J; bases not matched to a gene: 16. CDR1 and CDR2 from the germline V gene are SGHRS and YFSETQ. CDR3 size: 17 residues. CDR3 DNA: TGCGCCAGCAGCTTGGGTATCGGGACAGCTGAGGAGAAAGGCTACACCTTC. Translated, it gives CASSLGIGTAEEKGYTF.

The rearrangement links TRBV10-3 to TRBJ2-7, with D perhaps TRBD1 or TRBD2 (5 bases each). V lost 10 bases to trimming and J lost 3 bases, with 22 bases between them. Per germline, CDR1 ENHRY and CDR2 SYGVKD. The CDR3 runs 15 residues. The CDR3 reads CATYHVGDGHYEQYF. The DNA of the CDR3 is TGTGCCACCTATCACGTCGGGGACGGACACTACGAGCAGTACTTC.

The chain couples TRBV19 to TRBJ2-5; weak D call: TRBD2 (6 bases). There are 11 residues in the CDR3. Trimming took off 6 bases at V and 4 bases at J, with 6 bases between the two ends. CDR1 is LNHDA and CDR2 is SQIVND in the germline V gene (reference sequence). CDR3 coding DNA: TGTGCCAGTAGCGGGGGAGAGACCCAGTACTTC. It encodes CASSGGETQYF.

J is TRBJ1-4 and V is TRBV29-1, with a weak D call TRBD1 (5 bases). Germline CDR1 is SQVTM and CDR2 is ANQGSEA. This CDR3 contains 16 residues. With 1 base removed from V and 3 bases from J, the gap between germline ends came to 15 bases. Here the CDR3 DNA reads TGCAGCGTTGAAGTCTACGGGGGGGGACCTAATGAAAAACTGTTTTTT. This codes for CSVEVYGGGPNEKLFF.

This clone showed up just a few times. The same CDR3 is also encoded by other DNA sequences in this sample. The chain is built from TRBV28 and TRBJ2-7; D is undetermined. Germline V gene data show CDR1 as MDHEN and CDR2 as SYDVKM. Trimming took 5 bases from V and 2 from J, leaving 7 bases between them. The CDR3 length is 12 residues. The CDR3 DNA is TGTGCCAGCAGTCTAAACCCCTACGAGCAGTACTTC. Amino acid sequence: CASSLNPYEQYF.

The V call is TRBV28, the J call TRBJ2-7; possible D gene TRBD2, 5 bases. V was cut by 2 bases and J by 6 bases, with 14 bases left in between. CDR1 is MDHEN, CDR2 SYDVKM, per germline. The CDR3 totals 14 residues. The CDR3 DNA is TGTGCCAGCAGTTTAAGGAGGCAGATGGGCGAGCAGTACTTC. It codes for CASSLRRQMGEQYF.

The rearrangement links TRBV27 to TRBJ2-1; 7 positions match TRBD1. Germline values: CDR1 MNHEY, CDR2 SMNVEV (reference sequence). The junction had 1 base not matched to a gene; V was cut back by 4 bases and J by 4 bases. This CDR3 is built from 13 residues. CDR3 DNA sequence: TGTGCCAGCAGTTGGGACAGTTACAATGAGCAGTTCTTC. Amino acid sequence: CASSWDSYNEQFF.